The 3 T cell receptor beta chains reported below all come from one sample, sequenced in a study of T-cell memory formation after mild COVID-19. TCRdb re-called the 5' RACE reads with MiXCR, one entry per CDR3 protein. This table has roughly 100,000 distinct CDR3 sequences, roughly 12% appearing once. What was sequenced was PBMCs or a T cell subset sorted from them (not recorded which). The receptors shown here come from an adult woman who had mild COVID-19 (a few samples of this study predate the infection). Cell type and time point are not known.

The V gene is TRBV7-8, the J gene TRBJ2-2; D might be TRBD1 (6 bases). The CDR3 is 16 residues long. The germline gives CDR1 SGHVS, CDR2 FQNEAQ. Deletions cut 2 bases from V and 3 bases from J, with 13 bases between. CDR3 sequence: CASSLFGGADTGELFF. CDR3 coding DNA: TGTGCCAGCAGCTTATTTGGGGGCGCGGACACCGGGGAGCTGTTTTTT.

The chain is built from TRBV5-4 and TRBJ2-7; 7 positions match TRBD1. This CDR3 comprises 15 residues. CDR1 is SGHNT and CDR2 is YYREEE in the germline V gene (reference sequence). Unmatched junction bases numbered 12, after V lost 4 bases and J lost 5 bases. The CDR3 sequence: CASSQDRVGADEQYF. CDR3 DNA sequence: TGTGCCAGCAGCCAAGACAGGGTAGGTGCTGACGAGCAGTACTTC.

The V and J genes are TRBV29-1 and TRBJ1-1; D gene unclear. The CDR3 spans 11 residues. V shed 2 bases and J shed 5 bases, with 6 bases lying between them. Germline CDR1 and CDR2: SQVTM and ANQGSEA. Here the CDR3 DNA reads TGCAGCGTTGAAAGAAGGACTGAAGCTTTCTTT. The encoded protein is CSVERRTEAFF.